This T cell receptor beta chain was retrieved from a study of blood T cell repertoires in COVID-19. Study in general: Nucleic acid was either cDNA or gDNA, and it came from T cells, B-cell-depleted T cells, or PBMCs.

Using immunoSEQ multiplex PCR, the repertoire was profiled, and TCRdb retains in-frame clones only, with some absent. In the table there are tens of thousands of clones, around 89% of which are singletons. Ages ranged from about 18 to 89 years, with residence in around 24 US areas. V lost 1 base and J 4 bases, leaving 10 bases between the germline ends. The CDR3 consists of 14 residues. The germline V gene encodes CDR1 LNHDA and CDR2 SQIVND (reference sequence). This TCR was sampled from a woman between 45 and 60 years old with acute COVID-19. The chain uses TRBV19 and TRBJ1-2; TRBD1 might be the D (6 bases). Sample: PBMCs or T cells enriched from blood (not recorded which). CDR3 loop: CASSIVSRGYGYTF. In DNA form, the CDR3 reads TGTGCCAGTAGTATAGTCTCCAGGGGCTATGGCTACACCTTC.